Below are 17 T cell receptor beta chains sequenced from a single sample in a study of blood T cell repertoires in COVID-19. Profiling relied on immunoSEQ multiplex PCR, and the TCRdb table lists in-frame clones only, not all of them. Among hundreds of thousands of clones listed, about 83% were seen once. Sequencing was performed on PBMCs or T cells enriched from blood (not recorded which). These receptors were obtained from a woman between 50 and 59 years old who had recovered from COVID-19.

CDR3 nucleotide sequence: TGTGCCAGCTCACCACCCGCAGATACGCAGTATTTT. This translates into CASSPPADTQYF. This chain links TRBV18 with TRBJ2-3; D gene ambiguous. Germline values: CDR1 KGHSH, CDR2 LQKENI. The CDR3 has 12 residues. Trimming took off 0 bases at V and 4 bases at J, with 2 bases between the two ends.

This clone has just one count. The V gene is TRBV12-3 or TRBV12-4, the J gene TRBJ1-2; weak D call: TRBD1 (5 bases). CDR3 length equals 13 residues. V was shortened by 7 bases and J by 8 bases, with 17 bases between the two germline ends. The CDR3 bases are TGTGCCAGCAACCTCGGGGGTCTAGGGGGCTACACCTTC. This codes for CASNLGGLGGYTF.

The chain links TRBV11-2 to TRBJ1-1; D not resolved. The CDR3 sequence is 18 residues long. V shed 5 bases and J shed 0 bases, with 22 bases lying between them. Germline CDR1 is SGHAT and CDR2 is FQNNGV. In DNA form, the CDR3 reads TGTGCCAGCAGCCCGCGGATCCCCCTGGCGGCCTTGAACACTGAAGCTTTCTTT. Translating it yields CASSPRIPLAALNTEAFF.

CDR3 coding DNA: TGTGCCAGCAGCCACCCGGAGTCAGGAAACACCATATATTTT. Protein: CASSHPESGNTIYF. The chain has TRBV3-1 (or the pseudogene TRBV3-2) and TRBJ1-3; no firm D call. Trimming took off 3 bases at V and 4 bases at J, with 10 bases between the two ends. The CDR3 extends over 14 amino acids. Germline V gene lookup returns CDR1 LGHDT and CDR2 YNNKEL (reference sequence).

The V gene is TRBV29-1, the J gene TRBJ1-2; D is perhaps TRBD1 (6 bases). The CDR3 spans 15 residues. Per the germline V gene, CDR1 is SQVTM and CDR2 is ANQGSEA. V lost 0 bases to trimming and J lost 4 bases, with 15 bases between them. The CDR3 bases are TGCAGCGTTGAAGATCGGTTGGACAGCTTCTATGGCTACACCTTC. Translation: CSVEDRLDSFYGYTF. Combining the CDR3 with reference TRBV29-1 and TRBJ1-2 gives the whole variable domain SAVISQKPSRDICQRGTSLTIQCQVDSQVTMMFWYRQQPGQSLTLIATANQGSEATYESGFVIDKFPISRPNLTFSTLTVSNMSPEDSSIYLCSVEDRLDSFYGYTFGSGTRLTVV.

The chain uses TRBV20-1 and TRBJ1-1; D is unresolved. The V and J ends lost 6 bases and 3 bases respectively, with 8 bases between them. Germline-derived CDR1 and CDR2 are DFQATT and SNEGSKA (reference sequence). The CDR3 is 11 residues long. The CDR3: CSAPLYTEAFF. CDR3 DNA sequence: TGCAGTGCCCCACTTTACACTGAAGCTTTCTTT.

The chain links TRBV19 to TRBJ1-5, with D perhaps matching TRBD1 (6 bases). Germline V gene sequence: CDR1 LNHDA, CDR2 SQIVND (reference sequence). The CDR3 extends over 14 amino acids. The germline V and J ends were trimmed by 1 base and 10 bases, with 14 bases remaining between them. In nucleotides, the CDR3 is TGTGCCAGTAGTATAGCCACAGGGAGTCTACCCCAGCATTTT. Its translation is CASSIATGSLPQHF.

As concerns this clone: Compared with germline, one end of the junction differs, possibly owing to a read error. The chain couples TRBV9 to TRBJ1-1; 11 bases match TRBD1. The length of the CDR3 is 14 residues. The germline V gene encodes CDR1 SGDLS and CDR2 YYNGEE. DNA for the CDR3: TGTGCCAGCAGCTCGACGGGACAGGGGGAAGGGTGGCTCTTT. Amino acid sequence: CASSSTGQGEGWLF. Drawing the rest from reference TRBV9 and TRBJ1-1, the complete variable domain is DSGVTQTPKHLITATGQRVTLRCSPRSGDLSVYWYQQSLDQGLQFLIQYYNGEERAKGNILERFSAQQFPDLHSELNLSSLELGDSALYFCASSSTGQGEGWLFGQGTRLTVV.

The chain has TRBV19 and TRBJ2-1; 9 positions agree with TRBD2. Unmatched junction bases numbered 6, after V lost 5 bases and J lost 4 bases. Looked up from germline, CDR1 is LNHDA and CDR2 is SQIVND (reference sequence). This CDR3 contains 15 residues. As DNA, the CDR3 is TGTGCCAGTAGTTCCATAGCGGGAGATTACAATGAGCAGTTCTTC. This sequence encodes CASSSIAGDYNEQFF.

The chain is built from TRBV7-6 and TRBJ2-2; a possible D gene is TRBD1 (6 bases). Germline-derived CDR1 and CDR2 are SGHVS and FNYEAQ. This CDR3 spans 17 amino acids. The V and J ends lost 1 base and 6 bases respectively, with 18 bases between them. The CDR3 protein is CASSLVGGLGSAGELFF. The CDR3 coding sequence is TGTGCCAGCAGCTTAGTAGGGGGATTAGGATCGGCCGGGGAGCTGTTTTTT.

The chain joins TRBV6-5 to TRBJ2-7; 11 nucleotides match TRBD1. The V segment lost 0 bases and the J segment 3 bases; nucleotides outside the gene matches: 4. CDR1 and CDR2 from the germline V gene are MNHEY and SVGAGI. This CDR3 spans 16 amino acids. The CDR3 region has the DNA TGTGCCAGCAGTTACTCCCCCGGGACAGGGGGCTACGAGCAGTACTTC. It translates to CASSYSPGTGGYEQYF.

This clone has more than one count but fewer than ten. A read error may account for a junction end that differs from germline. Within the sample, other DNA sequences also encode this same CDR3. V usage is TRBV6-1 and J usage is TRBJ1-1; D perhaps matches TRBD1 (5 bases). CDR1 is MNHNS and CDR2 is SASEGT in the germline V gene. This CDR3 is built from 14 residues. CDR3: CASSEGGGNTEAFF. CDR3 DNA sequence: TGTGCCAGCAGCGAAGGCGGGGGTAACACTGAAGCTTTCTTT.

The chain employs TRBV6-4 and TRBJ1-2; no firm D call. Germline V gives CDR1 MRHNA, CDR2 SNTAGT. The CDR3 consists of 14 residues. V was cut by 3 bases and J by 7 bases, with 15 bases left in between. The CDR3 DNA follows: TGTGCCAGCAGTGAACAGCCTACCGTCTCTGGCTACACCTTC. Translated, it gives CASSEQPTVSGYTF.

Here the CDR3 reads CASSRDSVSGNTIYF. The CDR3 region has the DNA TGCGCCAGCAGCAGGGACAGCGTCTCTGGAAACACCATATATTTT. The V call is TRBV5-1, the J call TRBJ1-3; TRBD1 matches 7 bases. The CDR3 has 15 residues. Trimming at V came to 4 bases and at J to 0 bases, leaving 4 bases not matched to a gene. Germline loops: CDR1 SGHRS, CDR2 YFSETQ. The variable domain in full, with the rest retrieved from reference TRBV5-1 and TRBJ1-3, is KAGVTQTPRYLIKTRGQQVTLSCSPISGHRSVSWYQQTPGQGLQFLFEYFSETQRNKGNFPGRFSGRQFSNSRSEMNVSTLELGDSALYLCASSRDSVSGNTIYFGEGSWLTVV.

The V and J genes are TRBV5-1 and TRBJ1-1; tentatively, D is TRBD1 (6 bases). The length of the CDR3 is 14 residues. V was pared by 4 bases and J by 0 bases, with 10 bases between. Germline loops: CDR1 SGHRS, CDR2 YFSETQ. CDR3 DNA: TGCGCCAGCAGCCCCGGGACATTGAACACTGAAGCTTTCTTT. Protein: CASSPGTLNTEAFF. The complete variable domain, with remaining parts taken from reference TRBV5-1 and TRBJ1-1, reads KAGVTQTPRYLIKTRGQQVTLSCSPISGHRSVSWYQQTPGQGLQFLFEYFSETQRNKGNFPGRFSGRQFSNSRSEMNVSTLELGDSALYLCASSPGTLNTEAFFGQGTRLTVV.

The chain is built from TRBV29-1 and TRBJ1-2; 12 nucleotides agree with TRBD1. The CDR3 contains 15 residues. The J segment lost 3 bases and the V segment lost 6 bases, leaving 8 bases of the junction unmatched. Germline CDR1 is SQVTM and CDR2 is ANQGSEA. The CDR3 DNA reads as TGCAGCGTCTCCGGGACAGGGGGCGCGGACTATGGCTACACCTTC. Its protein product is CSVSGTGGADYGYTF.

This chain links TRBV7-9 with TRBJ1-1; D is undetermined. The V end lost 0 bases, the J end lost 8 bases, and 4 bases lay between the germline ends. CDR1 is SEHNR and CDR2 is FQNEAQ in the germline V gene (reference sequence). This CDR3 contains 11 residues. The CDR3 protein is CASSLAVEAFF. Here the CDR3 DNA reads TGTGCCAGCAGCTTAGCCGTCGAAGCTTTCTTT. Filled out from reference TRBV7-9 and TRBJ1-1, the complete variable domain reads DTGVSQNPRHKITKRGQNVTFRCDPISEHNRLYWYRQTLGQGPEFLTYFQNEAQLEKSRLLSDRFSAERPKGSFSTLEIQRTEQGDSAMYLCASSLAVEAFFGQGTRLTVV.